These 26 T cell receptor beta chains were sequenced from one sample in a study of blood T cell repertoires in COVID-19. Clones were sequenced by immunoSEQ multiplex PCR, and TCRdb holds only the in-frame ones, with some missing. Of 150,000 to 170,000 clones in the sample, under 85% are singletons; the top ten hold more than 3%. The material sequenced was peripheral blood. The source is a woman aged 80 or over with acute or convalescent COVID-19.

V and J are TRBV29-1 and TRBJ1-4, with D possibly being TRBD1 (5 bases). The CDR3 consists of 15 residues. CDR1 and CDR2 (germline): SQVTM, ANQGSEA. V was trimmed by 7 bases and J by 3 bases, leaving 18 bases between them. The CDR3 DNA reads as TGCAGCGGAAACCTCGGGGGAGCGGCTAATGAAAAACTGTTTTTT. This codes for CSGNLGGAANEKLFF.

The CDR3 here is CASSEALLVGGTEAFF. CDR3 in DNA: TGTGCCAGCAGTGAAGCGCTCCTGGTCGGCGGCACTGAAGCTTTCTTT. This rearrangement joins TRBV6-1 to TRBJ1-1; the D is unclear. Trimming left V 0 bases short and J 4 bases short, with 15 bases between. CDR3 length equals 16 residues. Germline V gene data show CDR1 as MNHNS and CDR2 as SASEGT.

The genes are TRBV18 and TRBJ1-5; 8 bases are shared with TRBD1. From germline, CDR1 is KGHSH and CDR2 LQKENI. After removal of 1 base from V and 5 bases from J, the junction contained 10 bases not matched to a gene. This CDR3 contains 17 residues. The CDR3 is CASSPRGRGQYDQPQHF. The CDR3 region has the DNA TGTGCCAGCTCACCACGGGGCAGGGGGCAATATGATCAGCCCCAGCATTTT.

This clone was seen a single time. V and J are TRBV12-5 and TRBJ2-1, with D possibly TRBD2 on 5 matching bases. Germline CDR1 LGHNT, CDR2 FRNRAP. The CDR3 loop spans 16 amino acids. V dropped 3 bases and J dropped 3 bases, with 15 bases sitting between them. The CDR3 loop is CASGFSAGWDYNEQFF. The CDR3 DNA reads TGTGCTAGTGGTTTTTCTGCGGGTTGGGACTACAATGAGCAGTTCTTC.

This clone was picked up one time. The chain recombines TRBV7-3 with TRBJ2-3; 7 positions match TRBD2. Germline V CDR1 and CDR2: SGHTA, FQGTGA. The CDR3 has 19 residues. J lost 5 bases, V lost 5 bases, and 22 bases had no gene match. CDR3: CASSKQQGAGERRKDTQYF. Written as DNA, the CDR3 is TGTGCCAGCAGCAAGCAGCAGGGTGCGGGAGAAAGAAGGAAAGATACGCAGTATTTT.

V gene TRBV7-2 combines with J gene TRBJ1-2, with 7 bases identical to TRBD1. The CDR3 sequence is 13 residues long. From germline, CDR1 is SGHTA and CDR2 FQGNSA. The J segment lost 4 bases and the V segment lost 6 bases, leaving 5 bases of the junction unmatched. Here the CDR3 reads CASRSGTAYGYTF. CDR3 DNA sequence: TGTGCCAGCAGGTCCGGGACAGCCTATGGCTACACCTTC.

The chain is built from TRBV2 and TRBJ1-2; TRBD1 might be the D (6 bases). Germline V CDR1 and CDR2: SNHLY, FYNNEI. The CDR3 spans 13 residues. V was shortened by 5 bases and J by 1 base, with 8 bases between the two germline ends. The CDR3: CASSQDSNYGYTF. CDR3 coding DNA: TGTGCCAGCAGTCAGGACAGTAACTATGGCTACACCTTC.

V gene TRBV7-8 combines with J gene TRBJ1-2, with TRBD1 identical over 7 bases. This CDR3 spans 15 amino acids. CDR1 and CDR2 from the germline V gene are SGHVS and FQNEAQ. The V gene end was trimmed by 5 bases and the J gene end by 7 bases; junction bases not matched to a gene: 13. CDR3 sequence reads: CASSHGSTGTVGYTF. The CDR3, as DNA: TGTGCCAGCAGCCACGGATCGACAGGGACGGTTGGCTACACCTTC. Supplemented by reference TRBV7-8 and TRBJ1-2, the full variable domain reads GAGVSQSPRYKVAKRGQDVALRCDPISGHVSLFWYQQALGQGPEFLTYFQNEAQLDKSGLPSDRFFAERPEGSVSTLKIQRTQQEDSAVYLCASSHGSTGTVGYTFGSGTRLTVV.

This clone was seen a handful of times. The V call is TRBV19, the J call TRBJ1-5; 7 bases agree with TRBD1. This CDR3 is built from 16 residues. With 6 bases clipped from V and 5 bases from J, the junction kept 13 bases outside the gene matches. CDR1 and CDR2 from the germline V gene are LNHDA and SQIVND (reference sequence). The CDR3 nucleotides are TGTGCCAGTAGCGGGCGGTTCGAGGGGACAGATCAGCCCCAGCATTTT. As protein: CASSGRFEGTDQPQHF.

CDR3 nucleotides: TGTGCCAGTGGGCGAAAGATACTCTACAATGAGCAGTTCTTC. Its translation: CASGRKILYNEQFF. The chain employs TRBV19 and TRBJ2-1; D is undetermined. V dropped 8 bases and J dropped 3 bases, with 14 bases sitting between them. The CDR3 covers 14 residues. Germline V gives CDR1 LNHDA, CDR2 SQIVND (reference sequence). Variable domain in full (rest from reference TRBV19 and TRBJ2-1): DGGITQSPKYLFRKEGQNVTLSCEQNLNHDAMYWYRQDPGQGLRLIYYSQIVNDFQKGDIAEGYSVSREKKESFPLTVTSAQKNPTAFYLCASGRKILYNEQFFGPGTRLTVL.

The table lists this clone with a count of one. This chain links TRBV6-5 with TRBJ1-1, with 7 nucleotides matching TRBD1. J was trimmed by 11 bases and V by 0 bases; bases with no gene match: 9. The CDR3 covers 14 residues. CDR1 is MNHEY and CDR2 is SVGAGI in the germline V gene. CDR3 sequence: CASSYSNGAGGAFF. In DNA form, the CDR3 reads TGTGCCAGCAGTTACTCGAACGGGGCAGGGGGGGCTTTCTTT.

The genes are TRBV28 and TRBJ2-2, with D tentatively TRBD1 (6 bases). Germline values: CDR1 MDHEN, CDR2 SYDVKM. Trimming removed 10 bases from V and 4 bases from J, with 16 bases in between. The CDR3 loop spans 14 amino acids. CDR3 nucleotide sequence: TGTGCCACCACTGGGGGCCGAGGCACCGGGGAGCTGTTTTTT. Encoded protein: CATTGGRGTGELFF.

The count of this clone is one. The rearrangement uses TRBV15 and TRBJ2-5; 8 positions match TRBD1. J gave up 3 bases and V 4 bases, and 7 bases lay outside the gene matches. The CDR3 extends over 15 amino acids. Germline V gene sequence: CDR1 LNHNV, CDR2 YYDKDF (reference sequence). This chain's CDR3 is CATSTTRGRKETQYF. For the CDR3, the DNA is TGTGCCACCAGCACCACCAGGGGGCGCAAAGAGACCCAGTACTTC.

V usage is TRBV2 and J usage is TRBJ1-4, with D possibly matching TRBD1 (5 bases). CDR1 and CDR2 from the germline V gene are SNHLY and FYNNEI. The CDR3 extends over 14 amino acids. Trimming pared 7 bases from V and 5 bases from J, leaving 14 bases between. The CDR3 bases are TGTGCCAGCATGGGGGGGTTAATCAATGAAAAACTGTTTTTT. This gives the protein CASMGGLINEKLFF.

The chain uses TRBV3-1 (or the pseudogene TRBV3-2) and TRBJ2-6, with D perhaps matching TRBD2 (6 bases). With 3 bases removed from V and 1 base from J, the gap between germline ends came to 19 bases. The length of the CDR3 is 19 residues. Germline loops: CDR1 LGHDT, CDR2 YNNKEL (reference sequence). CDR3 in amino acids: CASSHTWGVGVSGANVLTF. The CDR3 DNA reads as TGTGCCAGCAGCCACACCTGGGGGGTCGGAGTGTCTGGGGCCAACGTCCTGACTTTC.

The chain links TRBV5-1 to TRBJ2-2; D not certain. The germline CDR1 and CDR2 sequences are SGHRS and YFSETQ. Trimming stripped 4 bases from V and 0 bases from J, with 10 bases between. There are 15 residues in the CDR3. CDR3 amino acids: CASSADTPNTGELFF. The CDR3 DNA follows: TGCGCCAGCAGCGCTGACACCCCGAACACCGGGGAGCTGTTTTTT.

The chain employs TRBV10-3 and TRBJ2-3; tentatively, D is TRBD1 (6 bases). V gave up 6 bases and J gave up 3 bases, with 10 bases separating them. The CDR3 contains 13 residues. Germline V gives CDR1 ENHRY, CDR2 SYGVKD. CDR3 loop: CAIRAGVTDTQYF. The CDR3, as DNA: TGTGCCATCAGAGCAGGGGTAACAGATACGCAGTATTTT.

J is TRBJ1-1 and V is TRBV6-5; D might be TRBD1 (6 bases). CDR3 length: 11 amino acids. Germline loops: CDR1 MNHEY, CDR2 SVGAGI. V was pared by 5 bases and J by 7 bases, with 8 bases between. The CDR3 DNA reads TGTGCCAGCAGTCAACAGGGTGAAGCTTTCTTT. Translating it yields CASSQQGEAFF.

The CDR3 DNA reads as TGTGCCAGTAGATCTACCGCAGGCGAGCAGTTCTTC. Protein: CASRSTAGEQFF. The V gene is TRBV19, the J gene TRBJ2-1, with D hard to call. Germline V gives CDR1 LNHDA, CDR2 SQIVND (reference sequence). The CDR3 extends over 12 amino acids. V was trimmed by 6 bases and J by 10 bases, leaving 13 bases between them.

The chain recombines TRBV11-3 with TRBJ2-1; 7 bases are shared with TRBD1. The V gene end was trimmed by 5 bases and the J gene end by 2 bases; junction bases not matched to a gene: 9. The CDR3 has 16 amino acids. Per germline, CDR1 SGHNT and CDR2 YENEEA. CDR3 amino acids: CASSLGEGAAYNEQFF. As DNA, the CDR3 is TGTGCCAGCAGCCTAGGCGAGGGGGCCGCCTACAATGAGCAGTTCTTC.

This clone was seen just once. V gene TRBV5-1 combines with J gene TRBJ2-3; no firm D call. The ends were cut back, 0 bases at V and 6 bases at J, with 11 bases in the middle. There are 14 residues in the CDR3. CDR1 and CDR2 (germline): SGHRS, YFSETQ. Here the CDR3 DNA reads TGCGCCAGCAGCTTGGCCTTAGCCGCGGATACGCAGTATTTT. Translating it yields CASSLALAADTQYF. Based on the CDR3 plus reference TRBV5-1 and TRBJ2-3, the full variable domain is KAGVTQTPRYLIKTRGQQVTLSCSPISGHRSVSWYQQTPGQGLQFLFEYFSETQRNKGNFPGRFSGRQFSNSRSEMNVSTLELGDSALYLCASSLALAADTQYFGPGTRLTVL.

The J gene is TRBJ1-6, the V gene TRBV19, with D unclear. The CDR3 spans 16 residues. Germline CDR1 reads LNHDA; CDR2 reads SQIVND (reference sequence). V was shortened by 7 bases and J by 4 bases, with 17 bases between the two germline ends. The CDR3 region has the DNA TGTGCCAGTAACGCCCGGGGAGGTATTTATAATTCACCCCTCCACTTT. This sequence encodes CASNARGGIYNSPLHF.

CDR3: CATSDSGLAGSYNEQFF. The CDR3 DNA reads TGTGCCACCAGTGATTCAGGACTAGCGGGCTCCTACAATGAGCAGTTCTTC. V usage is TRBV24-1 and J usage is TRBJ2-1; 11 bases are shared with TRBD2. V was pared by 2 bases and J by 0 bases, with 2 bases of the junction left unmatched. CDR1 is KGHDR and CDR2 is SFDVKD in the germline V gene. The CDR3 loop spans 17 amino acids.

As for this clone: The same CDR3 is also encoded by other DNA sequences in this sample. In DNA, the CDR3 is TGTGCCAGCAGCTTTGGGACAGGCGGTTACGAGCAGTACTTC. It codes for CASSFGTGGYEQYF. The genes are TRBV7-2 and TRBJ2-7; 8 bases are shared with TRBD1. Germline loops: CDR1 SGHTA, CDR2 FQGNSA. Trimming removed 3 bases from V and 4 bases from J; junction bases left unmatched: 5. The CDR3 totals 14 residues. The full variable domain, rest sourced from reference TRBV7-2 and TRBJ2-7, is GAGVSQSPSNKVTEKGKDVELRCDPISGHTALYWYRQSLGQGLEFLIYFQGNSAPDKSGLPSDRFSAERTGGSVSTLTIQRTQQEDSAVYLCASSFGTGGYEQYFGPGTRLTVT.

The V gene is TRBV19, the J gene TRBJ1-5, with D perhaps matching TRBD1 (5 bases). Trimming cost V 6 bases and J 1 base, with 16 bases left between them. In germline, CDR1 is LNHDA, CDR2 SQIVND (reference sequence). The CDR3 has 16 residues. The CDR3 region is CASSPLGGESNQPQHF. Written as DNA, the CDR3 is TGTGCCAGTAGCCCCCTCGGGGGGGAGAGCAATCAGCCCCAGCATTTT.

The chain uses TRBV13 and TRBJ2-7; the match to TRBD1 covers 9 bases. V was pared by 1 base and J by 3 bases, with 4 bases of the junction left unmatched. CDR3 length equals 15 residues. CDR1 and CDR2 from the germline V gene are PRHDT and FYEKMQ (reference sequence). The CDR3 loop reads CASSLVGDRDYEQYF. As DNA, the CDR3 is TGTGCCAGCAGCTTAGTAGGGGACAGGGACTACGAGCAGTACTTC.